The next 18 T cell receptor beta chains were all read from a single sample in a study of CD8+ T cells in alopecia areata. Investigators isolated RNA and reverse transcribed it into cDNA to act as the sequencing template. Repertoires were generated with immunoSEQ multiplex PCR, while TCRdb's copy carries only in-frame clones and drops some. The top ten clones hold about 15% of a sample with roughly 150,000 clones, about 89% of them seen once. Sequenced here: CD8+ T cells sorted from blood, sampled at week 0. The receptors originated from a human donor with alopecia areata.

The rearrangement uses TRBV7-3 and TRBJ2-6; D ambiguous. Germline-derived CDR1 and CDR2 are SGHTA and FQGTGA. V lost 8 bases to trimming and J lost 7 bases, with 9 bases between them. This CDR3 spans 12 amino acids. CDR3 sequence (DNA): TGTGCCAGCTCGGGTGCCGCCAACGTCCTGACTTTC. The encoded protein is CASSGAANVLTF.

This clone appeared once. The gene calls are TRBV5-1 and TRBJ2-2; D is uncertain. The germline V gene encodes CDR1 SGHRS and CDR2 YFSETQ. This CDR3 has 15 residues. V lost 5 bases to trimming and J lost 0 bases, with 11 bases between them. CDR3 protein: CASRAHRANTGELFF. CDR3 coding DNA: TGCGCCAGCAGGGCCCATAGGGCGAACACCGGGGAGCTGTTTTTT. Complete variable domain (other parts from reference TRBV5-1 and TRBJ2-2): KAGVTQTPRYLIKTRGQQVTLSCSPISGHRSVSWYQQTPGQGLQFLFEYFSETQRNKGNFPGRFSGRQFSNSRSEMNVSTLELGDSALYLCASRAHRANTGELFFGEGSRLTVL.

V and J are TRBV5-6 and TRBJ2-1; 8 nucleotides agree with TRBD2. The V and J ends lost 1 base and 10 bases, in that order; junction bases with no gene match: 10. Per germline, CDR1 SGHDT and CDR2 YYEEEE. The CDR3 covers 15 residues. The CDR3 reads CASSLTSGNREEQFF. DNA of the CDR3: TGTGCCAGCAGCTTGACTAGCGGCAATAGGGAGGAGCAGTTCTTC.

To note about this clone: Other DNA sequences in this sample translate to the same CDR3. The J gene is TRBJ2-1, the V gene TRBV18, with 10 bases that match TRBD2. The germline V gene encodes CDR1 KGHSH and CDR2 LQKENI. The V segment lost 3 bases and the J segment 0 bases; nucleotides outside the gene matches: 2. The length of the CDR3 is 16 residues. Here the CDR3 reads CASSPSSGSSYNEQFF. The CDR3, as DNA: TGTGCCAGCTCACCGTCTAGCGGGAGCTCCTACAATGAGCAGTTCTTC. The whole variable domain, filled in from reference TRBV18 and TRBJ2-1, reads NAGVMQNPRHLVRRRGQEARLRCSPMKGHSHVYWYRQLPEEGLKFMVYLQKENIIDESGMPKERFSAEFPKEGPSILRIQQVVRGDSAAYFCASSPSSGSSYNEQFFGPGTRLTVL.

The chain couples TRBV9 to TRBJ1-1, with D hard to call. The V end was cut by 4 bases, the J end by 0 bases, with 7 bases between. CDR3 length equals 13 residues. Germline V lookup: CDR1 SGDLS, CDR2 YYNGEE. The CDR3 here is CASSKMMNTEAFF. The CDR3, as DNA: TGTGCCAGCAGCAAGATGATGAACACTGAAGCTTTCTTT.

J is TRBJ2-1 and V is TRBV29-1; maybe TRBD2 (6 bases). The germline V gene encodes CDR1 SQVTM and CDR2 ANQGSEA. This CDR3 comprises 15 residues. Trimming removed 4 bases from V and 0 bases from J, with 13 bases in between. CDR3 loop: CSVARDSSSYNEQFF. The CDR3 DNA sequence: TGCAGCGTTGCTAGGGACTCGAGCTCCTACAATGAGCAGTTCTTC.

V gene TRBV6-5 combines with J gene TRBJ2-6; no reliable D call. With 2 bases removed from V and 0 bases from J, the gap between germline ends came to 5 bases. This CDR3 is 15 amino acids long. Germline assignment: CDR1 MNHEY and CDR2 SVGAGI. This chain's CDR3 is CASSYSNSGANVLTF. The CDR3 nucleotides are TGTGCCAGCAGTTACAGCAACTCTGGGGCCAACGTCCTGACTTTC.

The sample holds one count of this clone. The chain carries TRBV29-1 and TRBJ2-2; 7 positions agree with TRBD2. The germline V gene encodes CDR1 SQVTM and CDR2 ANQGSEA. V gave up 0 bases and J gave up 8 bases; unmatched junction bases: 9. CDR3 length: 15 amino acids. Written as DNA, the CDR3 is TGCAGCGTTGAAGAATCCAGCGGGGAACCAGGGGAGCTGTTTTTT. It yields the protein CSVEESSGEPGELFF.

The chain couples TRBV30 to TRBJ2-5, with D possibly called TRBD1 or TRBD2 (5 bases each). This CDR3 contains 17 residues. Looked up from germline, CDR1 is GTSNPN and CDR2 is SVGIG (reference sequence). Trimming stripped 0 bases from V and 5 bases from J, with 22 bases between. The CDR3 protein is CAWSVLEVGTSVETQYF. The DNA for the CDR3 is TGTGCCTGGAGTGTACTGGAGGTCGGGACCTCGGTGGAGACCCAGTACTTC.

The chain recombines TRBV27 with TRBJ2-1; 13 bases match TRBD2. The CDR3 runs to 15 residues. CDR1 and CDR2 (germline): MNHEY, SMNVEV (reference sequence). Trimming removed 4 bases from V and 8 bases from J; junction bases left unmatched: 5. CDR3 sequence reads: CASSSTSGRFYEQFF. As DNA, the CDR3 is TGTGCCAGCAGTTCGACTAGCGGGAGGTTTTATGAGCAGTTCTTC.

Of note for this clone: The junction differs from germline at one of its ends, possibly a read error. The rearrangement links TRBV7-6 to TRBJ2-5; the match to TRBD2 covers 14 bases. This CDR3 is built from 15 residues. The germline gives CDR1 SGHVS, CDR2 FNYEAQ. CDR3 DNA: TGTGCCAGCAGCGCAGAATCCGGGACTAGCGGGAGTTTGCACTTC. Translated: CASSAESGTSGSLHF.

The rearrangement links TRBV19 to TRBJ1-1; 7 bases are a match to TRBD1. The CDR3 is made up of 16 amino acids. Germline trimming cut 3 bases from V and 0 bases from J; bases unmatched to any gene: 7. Germline V lookup: CDR1 LNHDA, CDR2 SQIVND (reference sequence). The DNA of the CDR3 is TGTGCCAGTAGTATCGCACCGGACAGGTTGAACACTGAAGCTTTCTTT. Translated, it gives CASSIAPDRLNTEAFF. The full variable domain, completed using reference TRBV19 and TRBJ1-1, is DGGITQSPKYLFRKEGQNVTLSCEQNLNHDAMYWYRQDPGQGLRLIYYSQIVNDFQKGDIAEGYSVSREKKESFPLTVTSAQKNPTAFYLCASSIAPDRLNTEAFFGQGTRLTVV.

The chain recombines TRBV7-9 with TRBJ2-1; 10 nucleotides align to TRBD1. Germline V gene data show CDR1 as SEHNR and CDR2 as FQNEAQ (reference sequence). The CDR3 is made up of 15 amino acids. Germline trimming cut 5 bases from V and 8 bases from J; bases unmatched to any gene: 9. DNA for the CDR3: TGTGCCAGCAGCGACCGGGACAGGGGCTTCGATGAGCAGTTCTTC. Its protein is CASSDRDRGFDEQFF.

J is TRBJ2-7 and V is TRBV4-1; TRBD2 matches at 8 bases. This CDR3 has 14 amino acids. V trimming: 4 bases; J trimming: 3 bases; junction bases outside the gene matches: 5. Germline CDR1 MGHRA, CDR2 YSYEKL. The CDR3 DNA sequence: TGCGCCAGCAGCCCATTAGCGGGGAGCTACGAGCAGTACTTC. This encodes CASSPLAGSYEQYF.

The J gene is TRBJ2-7, the V gene TRBV11-3, with 11 bases matching TRBD2. Per the germline V gene, CDR1 is SGHNT and CDR2 is YENEEA. This CDR3 has 14 residues. V lost 4 bases to trimming and J lost 5 bases; unmatched junction nucleotides: 4. The CDR3 nucleotides read TGTGCCAGCAGCTCCGGGACTAGCGGCGACGAGCAGTACTTC. This encodes CASSSGTSGDEQYF.

The genes are TRBV18 and TRBJ1-5, with a possible D match to TRBD1 (5 bases). Trimming cost V 2 bases and J 6 bases, with 8 bases left between them. Germline V gene data show CDR1 as KGHSH and CDR2 as LQKENI. The CDR3 is 13 amino acids. The CDR3 reads CASSPFGTQPQHF. The CDR3 nucleotides read TGTGCCAGCTCACCATTCGGGACTCAGCCCCAGCATTTT.

V usage is TRBV12-5 and J usage is TRBJ2-1, with D possibly being TRBD1 (5 bases). This CDR3 region has 15 residues. Trimming cost V 6 bases and J 0 bases, with 12 bases left between them. Germline CDR1 reads LGHNT; CDR2 reads FRNRAP. This CDR3 is CASGLGASSYNEQFF. The CDR3 bases are TGTGCTAGTGGGCTTGGGGCCAGCTCCTACAATGAGCAGTTCTTC.

V and J are TRBV27 and TRBJ2-3, with TRBD2 matching over 7 bases. Germline CDR1 is MNHEY and CDR2 is SMNVEV (reference sequence). With V trimmed by 3 bases and J by 5 bases, 11 bases remained unmatched. This CDR3 has 16 residues. CDR3 sequence (DNA): TGTGCCAGCAGTTTCTTTGGGGCGGGAGCACAAGATACGCAGTATTTT. It encodes CASSFFGAGAQDTQYF.